The 22 T cell receptor beta chains below come from one sample, sequenced in a study of blood T cell repertoires in COVID-19. Profiled with immunoSEQ multiplex PCR; TCRdb holds only in-frame clones, not every one. In the table there are fewer than 250,000 clones, about 93% of which are singletons. Material: peripheral blood. Receptor source: a man aged 25 to 40 with COVID-19, enrolled during active disease.

This sequence joins TRBV3-1 (or the pseudogene TRBV3-2) and TRBJ2-1, with D tentatively TRBD2 (6 bases). Looked up from germline, CDR1 is LGHDT and CDR2 is YNNKEL (reference sequence). V was trimmed by 0 bases and J by 2 bases, leaving 14 bases between them. The CDR3 is 17 amino acids. The CDR3 sequence is CASSQDRGGTTYNEQFF. CDR3 nucleotide sequence: TGTGCCAGCAGCCAAGATCGGGGAGGCACTACCTACAATGAGCAGTTCTTC.

The rearrangement links TRBV27 to TRBJ2-5, with TRBD2 as a possible D gene (6 bases). Germline CDR1 is MNHEY and CDR2 is SMNVEV (reference sequence). This CDR3 spans 17 amino acids. Deletions cut 3 bases from V and 4 bases from J, with 21 bases between. The CDR3 spells CASSFVPYAGSLETQYF. The CDR3 DNA sequence: TGTGCCAGCAGTTTCGTCCCTTACGCGGGGAGTCTAGAGACCCAGTACTTC.

The V gene is TRBV23-1, the J gene TRBJ1-6; D is undetermined. TRBV23-1 is an open reading frame, and its role is uncertain. The CDR3 has 17 residues. With 0 bases removed from V and 8 bases from J, the gap between germline ends came to 17 bases. The CDR3 here is CASSQSTRDTYDSPLHF. Written as DNA, the CDR3 is TGCGCCAGCAGTCAATCAACCCGAGACACCTACGATTCACCCCTCCACTTT.

The chain uses TRBV9 and TRBJ1-2, with D hard to call. V dropped 3 bases and J dropped 0 bases, with 18 bases sitting between them. This CDR3 region has 17 residues. Germline CDR1 SGDLS, CDR2 YYNGEE. Here the CDR3 DNA reads TGTGCCAGCAGCGCTAGCGCGGCAGGACCAGCTAACTATGGCTACACCTTC. As protein: CASSASAAGPANYGYTF.

The V call is TRBV11-3, the J call TRBJ2-7; 7 bases are a match to TRBD2. Germline V lookup: CDR1 SGHNT, CDR2 YENEEA. The ends lost 1 base at V and 0 bases at J; junction bases unmatched: 3. CDR3 length equals 15 residues. The CDR3 reads CASSLVGGASYEQYF. The CDR3 DNA follows: TGTGCCAGCAGCTTAGTGGGAGGGGCCTCCTACGAGCAGTACTTC.

Regarding this clone: The identical CDR3 is also encoded by other nucleotide sequences in the sample. The chain has TRBV5-4 and TRBJ2-3, with 8 bases that match TRBD2. The CDR3 loop spans 15 amino acids. Germline CDR1 SGHNT, CDR2 YYREEE (reference sequence). Trimming removed 1 base from V and 2 bases from J; junction bases left unmatched: 3. The CDR3 sequence is CASSLRGGSTDTQYF. The CDR3 coding sequence is TGTGCCAGCAGCTTGCGCGGGGGGTCCACAGATACGCAGTATTTT.

The chain uses TRBV5-4 and TRBJ1-6, with D possibly matching TRBD1 (5 bases). The CDR3 totals 12 residues. Germline V gives CDR1 SGHNT, CDR2 YYREEE (reference sequence). Trimming removed 2 bases from V and 9 bases from J, with 6 bases in between. The CDR3, as DNA: TGTGCCAGCAGCTTTACAGGTTCACCCCTCCACTTT. It is translated as CASSFTGSPLHF.

The chain combines TRBV6-5 with TRBJ1-1, with D possibly TRBD1 on 5 matching bases. Per the germline V gene, CDR1 is MNHEY and CDR2 is SVGAGI. V lost 6 bases, J lost 8 bases, and 16 bases lay in between. The length of the CDR3 is 13 residues. The CDR3 DNA is TGTGCCAGCAGGCTGGAGGCGGGGGTAGAAGCTTTCTTT. This translates into CASRLEAGVEAFF.

The rearrangement joins TRBV7-7 to TRBJ1-4, with TRBD1 matching 8 bases. Germline V gene sequence: CDR1 SSHAT, CDR2 FNYEAQ (reference sequence). Germline trimming cut 4 bases from V and 11 bases from J; bases unmatched to any gene: 15. The CDR3 consists of 16 residues. The CDR3, as DNA: TGTGCCAGCAGCTCCGACCCAGGGGGCGCGTTAGGGAAACTGTTTTTT. Amino acid sequence: CASSSDPGGALGKLFF.

The V call is TRBV3-1 (or the pseudogene TRBV3-2), the J call TRBJ1-2; D may be TRBD1 (5 bases). Trimming pared 0 bases from V and 7 bases from J, leaving 6 bases between. Per germline, CDR1 LGHDT and CDR2 YNNKEL (reference sequence). The CDR3 covers 12 residues. CDR3 sequence: CASSQDRAGYTF. CDR3 DNA: TGTGCCAGCAGCCAAGACAGGGCTGGCTACACCTTC.

The rearrangement links TRBV13 to TRBJ2-3; possible D gene TRBD2, 7 bases. Germline CDR1 reads PRHDT; CDR2 reads FYEKMQ (reference sequence). The CDR3 runs to 16 residues. V was pared by 3 bases and J by 0 bases, with 13 bases between. CDR3: CASSFGGGPSTDTQYF. In DNA form, the CDR3 reads TGTGCCAGCAGCTTCGGCGGGGGCCCTAGCACAGATACGCAGTATTTT.

The rearrangement joins TRBV2 to TRBJ2-1; D possibly corresponds to TRBD1 (6 bases). Germline-derived CDR1 and CDR2 are SNHLY and FYNNEI. The germline V and J ends were trimmed by 0 bases and 9 bases, with 9 bases remaining between them. There are 13 residues in the CDR3. CDR3 residues: CASSEAVGGEQFF. CDR3 sequence (DNA): TGTGCCAGCAGTGAAGCCGTAGGGGGTGAGCAGTTCTTC.

V is TRBV7-2 and J is TRBJ1-3, with 7 bases identical to TRBD1. The CDR3 contains 16 residues. J lost 4 bases, V lost 5 bases, and 11 bases had no gene match. From germline, CDR1 is SGHTA and CDR2 FQGNSA. CDR3 sequence reads: CASSPRQGTIGNTIYF. The CDR3 DNA reads as TGTGCCAGCAGCCCCCGACAGGGTACTATCGGAAACACCATATATTTT.

The chain joins TRBV9 to TRBJ2-3, with a possible D match to TRBD2 (7 bases). Trimming left V 0 bases short and J 3 bases short, with 11 bases between. CDR3 length: 15 residues. Germline loops: CDR1 SGDLS, CDR2 YYNGEE. The CDR3 loop is CASSVAGGHTDTQYF. CDR3 nucleotide sequence: TGTGCCAGCAGCGTAGCGGGGGGCCATACAGATACGCAGTATTTT.

The V and J genes are TRBV19 and TRBJ1-6; 8 positions match TRBD1. The CDR3 loop spans 16 amino acids. Germline assignment: CDR1 LNHDA and CDR2 SQIVND (reference sequence). Trimming at V came to 9 bases and at J to 7 bases, leaving 14 bases not matched to a gene. The DNA of the CDR3 is TGTGCCAGCGTTAATCGGCAGGGGGCCGGGAATTCACCCCTCCACTTT. It translates to CASVNRQGAGNSPLHF.

The V and J genes are TRBV18 and TRBJ1-2; D is perhaps TRBD1 (6 bases). This CDR3 has 18 residues. Germline V gene lookup returns CDR1 KGHSH and CDR2 LQKENI. V shed 3 bases and J shed 4 bases, with 24 bases lying between them. In DNA form, the CDR3 reads TGTGCCAGCTCACCCCGAGAATTTTCCTGGACAGTCTCCTATGGCTACACCTTC. The encoded protein is CASSPREFSWTVSYGYTF. Full variable domain (remainder filled in from reference TRBV18 and TRBJ1-2): NAGVMQNPRHLVRRRGQEARLRCSPMKGHSHVYWYRQLPEEGLKFMVYLQKENIIDESGMPKERFSAEFPKEGPSILRIQQVVRGDSAAYFCASSPREFSWTVSYGYTFGSGTRLTVV.

The V call is TRBV7-2, the J call TRBJ1-2, with TRBD1 matching over 10 bases. The V segment lost 4 bases and the J segment 2 bases; nucleotides outside the gene matches: 13. The CDR3 contains 18 residues. CDR1 and CDR2 (germline): SGHTA, FQGNSA. CDR3 in amino acids: CASSSDPRDRGRNYGYTF. The CDR3 DNA is TGTGCCAGCAGCTCCGACCCTCGGGACAGGGGACGGAACTATGGCTACACCTTC.

The rearrangement links TRBV3-1 (or the pseudogene TRBV3-2) to TRBJ1-2; D is possibly TRBD1 (6 bases). Deletions cut 4 bases from V and 6 bases from J, with 12 bases between. This CDR3 has 13 amino acids. From germline, CDR1 is LGHDT and CDR2 YNNKEL (reference sequence). CDR3 bases: TGTGCCAGCAGCCCCCGGGGGGCTAATGGCTACACCTTC. Amino acids: CASSPRGANGYTF.

This rearrangement joins TRBV9 to TRBJ2-5; 8 nucleotides line up with TRBD2. Per the germline V gene, CDR1 is SGDLS and CDR2 is YYNGEE. The trim removed 4 bases at V and 1 base at J, leaving 6 bases unmatched. The CDR3 spans 15 residues. The CDR3 sequence is CASSPPRGAQETQYF. In DNA form, the CDR3 reads TGTGCCAGCAGCCCCCCGCGGGGGGCCCAAGAGACCCAGTACTTC.

The rearrangement uses TRBV30 and TRBJ2-3; weak D call: TRBD1 (6 bases). Deletions cut 0 bases from V and 4 bases from J, with 11 bases between. From germline, CDR1 is GTSNPN and CDR2 SVGIG (reference sequence). This CDR3 comprises 14 residues. CDR3 region: CAWSVGGGADTQYF. The CDR3 nucleotides are TGTGCCTGGAGTGTTGGGGGCGGTGCAGATACGCAGTATTTT. Combining the CDR3 with reference TRBV30 and TRBJ2-3 gives the whole variable domain SQTIHQWPATLVQPVGSPLSLECTVEGTSNPNLYWYRQAAGRGLQLLFYSVGIGQISSEVPQNLSASRPQDRQFILSSKKLLLSDSGFYLCAWSVGGGADTQYFGPGTRLTVL.

The J gene is TRBJ2-1, the V gene TRBV7-9; D might be TRBD1 (7 bases). The germline CDR1 and CDR2 sequences are SEHNR and FQNEAQ (reference sequence). V lost 2 bases to trimming and J lost 6 bases, with 17 bases between them. The CDR3 is 16 amino acids. CDR3 sequence reads: CASSLSTGQEGNEQFF. CDR3 sequence (DNA): TGTGCCAGCAGCTTATCAACCGGACAGGAGGGCAATGAGCAGTTCTTC.

The CDR3 DNA reads as TGTGCCAGCAGTTTATTGAGGGCCCCTAACTATGGCTACACCTTC. Its translation: CASSLLRAPNYGYTF. V gene TRBV27 combines with J gene TRBJ1-2; D ambiguous. V shed 1 base and J shed 0 bases, with 9 bases lying between them. Germline CDR1 is MNHEY and CDR2 is SMNVEV (reference sequence). The CDR3 spans 15 residues.